The clone carrying this TCR beta chain was observed at least ten times. The data are from a study of human T cells and chemical hapten exposure. About the research overall: TCR yield per sample varied, mainly due to pooled library volumes.

The library put unique molecular identifiers onto individual cDNA molecules. MiXCR was run by TCRdb on the RACE reads, yielding one entry per CDR3 protein. The sample consists of 70,000 to 95,000 distinct CDR3 sequences, 6.5% to 8.5% of them appearing once. Time point here: patch test 2, 6 weeks after DPC sensitization. Stated treatment: therapeutic diphenylcyclopropenone sensitization with weekly scalp DPC. Samples of blood were obtained prior to the application of each patch test. Someone pulled total RNA out of unfractionated whole blood. This specimen consisted of whole blood, obtained in connection with sensitization to the hapten diphenylcyclopropenone (DPC). This TCR derives from a woman in her twenties or thirties with alopecia areata. Some clones in this sample may be carry-over from other donors' samples.

Here the CDR3 reads CASSQAGSNQPQHF. DNA of the CDR3: TGTGCCAGCAGCCAAGCGGGGAGCAATCAGCCCCAGCATTTT. The chain links TRBV4-2 to TRBJ1-5; D gene unclear. CDR3 length: 14 residues. Germline CDR1 is LGHNA and CDR2 is YNFKEQ. The ends were cut back, 1 base at V and 1 base at J, with 5 bases in the middle.